This TCR beta chain was captured by sequencing in a study of blood T cell repertoires in COVID-19. The CDR3 is 14 residues long. TCRdb keeps only in-frame clones here, not all; method: immunoSEQ multiplex PCR. The sample yields roughly 32,000 clones, approximately 93% seen once. The chain joins TRBV21-1 to TRBJ2-7; the table's D call, TRBD1, has no DNA check behind it. TRBV21-1 is an annotated pseudogene. The material sequenced was peripheral blood. The sequence derives from a man between 60 and 70 years old with acute or convalescent COVID-19. This CDR3 is CASSIYRGPYEQYF. CDR3 nucleotides: TGTGCCAGCAGCATTTACAGGGGGCCCTACGAGCAGTACTTC.